This T cell receptor beta chain was documented in a study of regulatory T cells in long-lasting Graves disease. Germline loops: CDR1 SGHNT, CDR2 YYREEE (reference sequence). Trimming left V 0 bases short and J 0 bases short, with 7 bases between. This CDR3 comprises 14 residues. Points on this clonotype: This may be a read error, as it is one base from a much larger clone.

Regarding time point: persistent/refractory GD, antithyroid drugs over 5 years with positive TRAb. TCR sequences were obtained from RNA taken from PBMCs. CDR3-region Arm-PCR and iRepertoire HTBI primers produced the TCR beta libraries. TCRdb called the multiplex PCR reads again in MiXCR, with one record for every CDR3 protein. The table records 300,000 to 500,000 distinct CDR3 sequences, about 20% of them present only once. J is TRBJ2-7 and V is TRBV5-4; D call uncertain. This receptor was obtained from a female donor with Graves disease. The source was peripheral blood mononuclear cells (PBMCs), collected when the disease was refractory, from a patient treated with antithyroid drugs. The CDR3 protein is CASSLELGSYEQYF. DNA of the CDR3: TGTGCCAGCAGCTTGGAACTGGGCTCCTACGAGCAGTACTTC.